The subject of this entry is one TCR beta chain. Authors' analysis steps: For nucleated cells, counts were estimated from reference gene primer amplification. Assay: immunoSEQ multiplex PCR; the TCRdb copy retains only in-frame clones and omits some. V and J calls and clone size are those listed in that table; D and trimming were worked out from the DNA. The sample gives 90,000 to 120,000 clones, approximately 80% of which show up once; 20% to 25% is in the top ten. The CDR3 spans 22 residues. The ends lost 5 bases at V and 5 bases at J; junction bases unmatched: 32. Germline lookup yields CDR1 LNHDA and CDR2 SQIVND (reference sequence). This record comes from a study of blood T cell repertoires in COVID-19.

The sequence was obtained from a man in his 70s with active or convalescent COVID-19. The material sequenced was peripheral blood. V gene TRBV19 combines with J gene TRBJ1-1; 7 bases are a match to TRBD1. CDR3 amino acids: CASSPRRWTGVQGGLNGTEAFF. DNA for the CDR3: TGTGCCAGTAGTCCCCGCAGATGGACAGGCGTTCAAGGGGGGTTGAATGGAACTGAAGCTTTCTTT.